These T cell receptor beta chains were read from a single sample in a study of graft-versus-host responses after intestinal transplantation. Using immunoSEQ multiplex PCR, the repertoire was profiled, and TCRdb retains in-frame clones only, with some absent. The sample consists of some 15,000 clones, around three quarters of them appearing once. The starting material was ileum tissue, obtained approximately 420 days after intestinal transplant. These TCRs come from a human patient who received an intestinal transplant, so some T cells may come from the graft donor. Both conserved end residues are part of each CDR3. D genes are given only for firm matches. Clone size, where shown, is once, few, many, or a class for clones that have expanded.

v_call	d_call	clone_size	j_call	cdr3_aa	cdr3_nt
TRBV4-2	NA	NA	TRBJ2-6	CASSPGTSSSGANVLTF	TGTGCCAGCAGCCCTGGGACTTCGAGCTCTGGGGCCAACGTCCTGACTTTC
TRBV6-4	TRBD1	NA	TRBJ2-5	CASSAPQGIGQETQYF	TGTGCCAGCAGTGCCCCACAGGGGATTGGACAAGAGACCCAGTACTTC
TRBV6-1	NA	few	TRBJ1-1	CASSEVMGANTEAFF	TGTGCCAGCAGTGAAGTGATGGGGGCGAACACTGAAGCTTTCTTT
TRBV18	TRBD1	few	TRBJ1-5	CASSPQRDREKMCPQHF	TGTGCCAGCTCACCCCAAAGGGACAGGGAGAAGATGTGTCCCCAGCATTTT
TRBV6-5	NA	once	TRBJ2-7	CASSYSGSYEQYF	TGTGCCAGCAGTTACTCTGGGAGCTACGAGCAGTACTTC
TRBV7-3	TRBD1	once	TRBJ2-1	CASGGQGPMGGNEQFF	TGTGCCAGCGGCGGACAGGGACCCATGGGTGGGAATGAGCAGTTCTTC
TRBV9	TRBD1	NA	TRBJ1-2	CASSVGDRDNYGYTF	TGTGCCAGCAGCGTAGGGGACAGGGATAACTATGGCTACACCTTC
TRBV7-7	NA	NA	TRBJ2-3	CASSADYTDTQYF	TGTGCTAGCAGCGCGGACTACACAGATACGCAGTATTTT
TRBV9	NA	NA	TRBJ1-1	CASSAPADIGQLSEAFF	TGTGCCAGCAGCGCCCCTGCGGACATCGGACAATTAAGTGAAGCTTTCTTT
TRBV15	NA	NA	TRBJ1-4	CATSDRGSNEKLFF	TGTGCCACCAGCGACCGTGGATCTAATGAAAAACTGTTTTTT
TRBV19	NA	NA	TRBJ2-1	CASSMMGGEQFF	TGTGCCAGTAGTATGATGGGAGGTGAGCAGTTCTTC
TRBV5-1	TRBD1	NA	TRBJ1-1	CASASHRGLAEAFF	TGCGCCAGCGCCTCGCACAGGGGGCTCGCTGAAGCTTTCTTT
TRBV6-6	TRBD2	NA	TRBJ2-7	CASNPGTSGEQYF	TGTGCCAGCAACCCCGGGACTAGCGGCGAGCAGTACTTC
TRBV7-9	TRBD1	NA	TRBJ1-1	CASSSDREVLNTEAFF	TGTGCCAGCAGCTCCGACAGGGAAGTTTTGAACACTGAAGCTTTCTTT
TRBV5-4	NA	NA	TRBJ1-2	CASSLARRSPNLNYGYTF	TGTGCCAGCAGCTTGGCGAGACGCTCCCCCAATCTTAACTATGGCTACACCTTC
TRBV6-5	TRBD2	NA	TRBJ2-7	CASSKAGGAYEQYF	TGTGCCAGCAGTAAAGCGGGGGGAGCCTACGAGCAGTACTTC
TRBV11-2	NA	NA	TRBJ2-7	CASSLSMDGRWAYEQYF	TGTGCCAGCAGCTTATCTATGGACGGTAGATGGGCCTACGAGCAGTACTTC
TRBV5-4	TRBD1	few	TRBJ2-7	CASSLWPGGWYEQYF	TGTGCCAGCAGCTTGTGGCCAGGGGGATGGTACGAGCAGTACTTC
TRBV6-6	TRBD1	NA	TRBJ2-7	CASSLPPQGALYEQYF	TGTGCCAGCAGCCTACCCCCACAGGGGGCTTTATACGAGCAGTACTTC
TRBV7-8	TRBD2	NA	TRBJ2-1	CASSPILAGGGNEQFF	TGTGCCAGCAGCCCAATCCTAGCGGGGGGCGGGAATGAGCAGTTCTTC
TRBV7-6	NA	NA	TRBJ2-7	CASSLALGGPHEQYF	TGTGCCAGCAGCTTAGCGCTGGGGGGCCCCCACGAGCAGTACTTC
TRBV9	TRBD2	NA	TRBJ2-7	CASSVGSAGGPYEQYF	TGTGCCAGCAGCGTAGGTTCCGCGGGGGGGCCCTACGAGCAGTACTTC
TRBV13	NA	NA	TRBJ2-3	CASSWWGGVTDTQYF	TGTGCCAGCAGTTGGTGGGGGGGCGTCACAGATACGCAGTATTTT
TRBV5-4	NA	NA	TRBJ2-7	CASSLGGVVSSYEQYF	TGTGCCAGCAGCTTGGGGGGGGTTGTCAGCTCCTACGAGCAGTACTTC
TRBV20-1	NA	NA	TRBJ1-2	CSAQPGSPSF	TGCAGTGCACAGCCAGGGTCACCTTCCTTC
TRBV5-5	NA	few	TRBJ2-7	CASSGPGTDYEQYF	TGTGCCAGCAGCGGGCCCGGGACGGATTACGAGCAGTACTTC
TRBV7-3	NA	NA	TRBJ2-3	CASSLVGVRTDTQYF	TGTGCCAGCAGCCTTGTTGGGGTGCGCACAGATACGCAGTATTTT
TRBV12-1	NA	NA	TRBJ2-3	CASSFPGTRSTDTQYF	TGTGCCAGCAGCTTCCCCGGGACTAGGAGCACAGATACGCAGTATTTT
TRBV7-9	NA	NA	TRBJ1-2	CASSLLPGDGYTF	TGTGCCAGCAGCCTCCTCCCGGGGGATGGCTACACCTTC
TRBV12-5	NA	NA	TRBJ2-7	CASGWGASSYEQYF	TGTGCTAGTGGTTGGGGGGCCAGCTCCTACGAGCAGTACTTC
TRBV9	NA	NA	TRBJ2-7	CASSVEGGSDQYF	TGTGCCAGCAGCGTAGAGGGGGGTTCGGATCAGTACTTC
TRBV11-2	NA	once	TRBJ2-7	CASSPARDTAYEQYF	TGTGCCAGCAGCCCCGCGCGGGACACCGCCTACGAGCAGTACTTC
TRBV2	NA	NA	TRBJ1-2	CASSEDPGANYGYTF	TGTGCCAGCAGTGAAGACCCCGGGGCTAACTATGGCTACACCTTC
TRBV7-4	NA	NA	TRBJ2-5	CASSLRHQETQYF	TGTGCCAGCAGTTTACGGCACCAAGAGACCCAGTACTTC
TRBV5-1	TRBD1	few	TRBJ2-1	CASSGSGTGLYNEQFF	TGCGCCAGCAGCGGTTCCGGGACAGGCCTCTACAATGAGCAGTTCTTC
TRBV13	NA	NA	TRBJ2-5	CASSPGDKLQETQYF	TGTGCCAGCAGCCCCGGCGACAAACTCCAAGAGACCCAGTACTTC
TRBV19	TRBD2	NA	TRBJ2-3	CASSIDRGTSGTDTQYF	TGTGCCAGTAGTATAGACCGCGGGACTAGCGGGACAGATACGCAGTATTTT
TRBV18	NA	NA	TRBJ2-7	CASSPDQSYEQYF	TGTGCCAGCTCACCGGACCAGTCCTACGAGCAGTACTTC
TRBV4-1	TRBD2	NA	TRBJ2-7	CASSPLATSGRMYEQYF	TGCGCCAGCAGCCCTTTGGCGACTAGCGGGAGGATGTACGAGCAGTACTTC
TRBV7-3	TRBD1	NA	TRBJ2-3	CASSSYRGQGDTQYF	TGTGCCAGCAGCTCTTACAGGGGGCAGGGAGATACGCAGTATTTT
TRBV20-1	NA	NA	TRBJ1-2	CSTKGFGYTF	TGCAGTACCAAAGGCTTCGGCTACACCTTC
TRBV7-2	NA	NA	TRBJ1-5	CASSLGGKSNQPQHF	TGTGCCAGCAGCTTAGGGGGGAAATCCAATCAGCCCCAGCATTTT
TRBV9	TRBD2	NA	TRBJ2-7	CASSVASGGEQYF	TGTGCCAGCAGCGTAGCTAGCGGGGGCGAGCAGTACTTC
TRBV12-5	TRBD2	NA	TRBJ2-3	CASGFPYTSGGKADTQYF	TGTGCTAGTGGTTTCCCCTATACTAGCGGGGGGAAAGCAGATACGCAGTATTTT
TRBV2	TRBD2	NA	TRBJ2-3	CASSQLAGDVDTQYF	TGTGCCAGCAGTCAACTAGCGGGGGATGTAGATACGCAGTATTTT
TRBV5-1	NA	NA	TRBJ2-5	CASSSLGAGVETQYF	TGCGCCAGCAGCTCGCTCGGAGCGGGCGTGGAGACCCAGTACTTC
TRBV6-9	TRBD1	NA	TRBJ2-7	CASTRTGEFYEQYF	TGTGCCAGCACCCGGACAGGGGAATTTTACGAGCAGTACTTC
TRBV10-1	NA	NA	TRBJ1-3	CASPPAGWGAGNTIYF	TGCGCCTCCCCACCGGCAGGCTGGGGCGCTGGAAACACCATATATTTT
TRBV5-6	NA	NA	TRBJ1-3	CASSLAGGLAGNTIYF	TGTGCCAGCAGCTTGGCGGGGGGGCTTGCTGGAAACACCATATATTTT
TRBV6-5	NA	NA	TRBJ1-1	CASSRRNMNTEAFF	TGTGCCAGCAGTCGCCGGAACATGAACACTGAAGCTTTCTTT
TRBV9	NA	NA	TRBJ2-2	CASRVGTGELFF	TGTGCCAGCAGGGTGGGCACCGGGGAGCTGTTTTTT
TRBV30	NA	NA	TRBJ2-7	CAWSAPYEQYF	TGTGCCTGGAGTGCGCCCTACGAGCAGTACTTC
TRBV4-2	NA	NA	TRBJ2-3	CASSQDIRVVGDTQYF	TGTGCCAGCAGCCAAGATATAAGAGTGGTGGGGGATACGCAGTATTTT
TRBV7-3	TRBD1	NA	TRBJ2-7	CASSSYRDRAYEQYF	TGTGCCAGCAGCTCATACCGGGACAGGGCCTACGAGCAGTACTTC
TRBV6-5	NA	NA	TRBJ2-2	CATAEGMSGELFF	TGTGCCACCGCGGAGGGGATGAGCGGGGAGCTGTTTTTT